Sequencing of this TCR beta chain was carried out in a study of kidney transplant recipient with SARS-CoV-2 infection. This clonotype has ten or more counts. The junction differs from germline at one of its ends, possibly a read error. TCRdb analysed the reads with MiXCR anew, one entry per CDR3 protein. The sample shows under 250,000 distinct CDR3 sequences, 29% of them seen only once. Germline-derived CDR1 and CDR2 are SNHLY and FYNNEI. The CDR3 runs 12 residues. The input for sequencing was a blood sample, taken at baseline and on day 111 from a kidney transplant recipient. The receptor was isolated from a male patient aged 25 to 39 who had COVID-19 and was a kidney transplant recipient. Some T cells may be the graft donor's. This chain links TRBV2 with TRBJ1-2, with D maybe TRBD1 (5 bases). CDR3 protein: CASSDVGRDPLF. The DNA of the CDR3 is TGTGCCAGCAGTGATGTTGGGCGGGACCCCCTCTTC.